The rows below give T cell receptor beta chains drawn from one sample of a study of cytomegalovirus exposure and HLA in healthy donors. Clones were sequenced by immunoSEQ multiplex PCR, and TCRdb holds only the in-frame ones, with some missing. The table records around 96,000 clones, approximately 76% of them present only once. The material sequenced was PBMCs. The receptor source for this set is a man aged 25 to 40 in good health and CMV-seropositive. Both conserved end residues are part of each CDR3. The order of the fields is clone size, D gene, V gene, J gene, CDR3 protein, CDR3 DNA. The D gene is left open where the match is weak. Clone size is given for some rows only: seen once, a few or many times, or a class if the clone is expanded.

once	TRBD1	TRBV14	TRBJ2-2	CASSLTGAWTGELFF	TGTGCCAGCAGCCTGACAGGGGCATGGACCGGGGAGCTGTTTTTT
.	TRBD2	TRBV5-1	TRBJ2-5	CASSLRASGGGETQYF	TGCGCCAGCAGCTTGCGGGCTAGCGGGGGAGGAGAGACCCAGTACTTC
.	.	TRBV27	TRBJ2-5	CASSPRTDPQYF	TGTGCCAGCAGCCCTAGGACAGATCCCCAGTACTTC
few	.	TRBV30	TRBJ1-4	CAWSAGGEKLFF	TGTGCCTGGAGCGCTGGGGGGGAAAAACTGTTTTTT
.	TRBD2	TRBV7-8	TRBJ2-2	CASSFGLRGAGELFF	TGTGCCAGCAGCTTCGGGTTACGGGGGGCCGGGGAGCTGTTTTTT
.	TRBD2	TRBV29-1	TRBJ2-6	CSVRGGSGANVLTF	TGCAGCGTTCGGGGGGGATCTGGGGCCAACGTCCTGACTTTC
once	.	TRBV5-3	TRBJ1-5	CARSRNCRGGNQPQHF	TGTGCCAGAAGCAGAAATTGCAGGGGTGGCAATCAGCCCCAGCATTTT
.	TRBD2	TRBV6-1	TRBJ2-3	CASKGGPFTDTQYF	TGTGCCAGCAAGGGAGGGCCCTTCACAGATACGCAGTATTTT
once	.	TRBV27	TRBJ2-5	CASSRLGGVEETQYF	TGTGCCAGCAGCCGACTTGGCGGGGTCGAGGAGACCCAGTACTTC
.	TRBD2	TRBV7-9	TRBJ2-2	CASSKTGGPGTGELFF	TGTGCCAGCAGCAAAACGGGGGGGCCTGGCACCGGGGAGCTGTTTTTT
.	.	TRBV28	TRBJ2-7	CASSPPGVGEQYF	TGTGCCAGCAGTCCCCCCGGGGTCGGCGAGCAGTACTTC
.	.	TRBV2	TRBJ1-5	CASSRTGSNQPQHF	TGTGCCAGCAGCCGTACAGGTAGCAATCAGCCCCAGCATTTT
.	TRBD1	TRBV6-5	TRBJ2-7	CASSRDRFVSYEQYF	TGTGCCAGCAGCAGGGACAGGTTTGTATCCTACGAGCAGTACTTC
.	TRBD2	TRBV9	TRBJ2-5	CASSPRTSSETQYF	TGTGCCAGCAGCCCCAGGACTAGCTCGGAGACCCAGTACTTC
.	.	TRBV4-2	TRBJ1-6	CASSLTGLPSSYNSPLHF	TGTGCCAGCAGCCTAACGGGACTCCCGAGCTCCTATAATTCACCCCTCCACTTT
.	.	TRBV7-9	TRBJ1-5	CASSLQGSSNQPQHF	TGTGCCAGCAGCTTACAGGGATCTAGCAATCAGCCCCAGCATTTT
.	TRBD1	TRBV6-1	TRBJ2-1	CASSAGTGYYNEQFF	TGTGCCAGCAGTGCCGGGACAGGGTACTACAATGAGCAGTTCTTC
.	.	TRBV5-1	TRBJ2-7	CASSLAGDTYYEQYF	TGCGCCAGCAGCTTGGCCGGGGACACCTACTACGAGCAGTACTTC
.	TRBD1	TRBV2	TRBJ1-1	CASSEQDRGHAFF	TGTGCCAGCAGTGAACAGGACAGGGGACATGCTTTCTTT
.	.	TRBV15	TRBJ2-1	CATSPLRGIYNEQFF	TGTGCCACCAGCCCCCTGAGGGGGATATACAATGAGCAGTTCTTC
.	TRBD2	TRBV7-3	TRBJ2-3	CASSLGHSGGADTQYF	TGTGCCAGCAGCTTAGGTCACAGCGGGGGGGCAGATACGCAGTATTTT
.	.	TRBV19	TRBJ1-2	CASRPGVNYGYTF	TGTGCCAGTAGGCCAGGGGTTAACTATGGCTACACCTTC
.	TRBD1	TRBV18	TRBJ1-6	CASSPRQGANSPLHF	TGTGCCAGCTCACCCCGACAGGGGGCAAATTCACCCCTCCACTTT
.	.	TRBV6-5	TRBJ1-2	CASSIHVNYGYTF	TGTGCCAGCAGCATACATGTTAACTATGGCTACACCTTC
.	.	TRBV5-1	TRBJ1-3	CASSPYDSGNTIYF	TGCGCCAGCAGCCCCTACGACTCTGGAAACACCATATATTTT
.	TRBD2	TRBV6-6	TRBJ2-3	CASNVIAGSTDTQYF	TGTGCCAGCAATGTTATAGCGGGGAGCACAGATACGCAGTATTTT
.	.	TRBV28	TRBJ1-5	CATQGGPQPQHF	TGTGCGACCCAAGGTGGGCCTCAGCCCCAGCATTTT
.	TRBD2	TRBV6-4	TRBJ2-1	CASSDSSGGNEQFF	TGTGCCAGCAGTGACTCTAGCGGGGGCAATGAGCAGTTCTTC
.	TRBD1	TRBV28	TRBJ2-7	CASSYRGLVSYEQYF	TGTGCCAGCAGTTACAGGGGGCTAGTTTCCTACGAGCAGTACTTC
.	.	TRBV5-1	TRBJ2-1	CASSGGGGGAYNEQFF	TGCGCCAGCAGCGGGGGAGGCGGCGGGGCCTACAATGAGCAGTTCTTC
.	.	TRBV5-4	TRBJ1-6	CASSPQGSYNSPLHF	TGTGCCAGCAGTCCACAGGGCTCCTATAATTCACCCCTCCACTTT
.	TRBD2	TRBV7-8	TRBJ2-5	CASSKLAGGYAETQYF	TGTGCCAGCAGCAAACTAGCGGGGGGGTACGCGGAGACCCAGTACTTC
few	TRBD2	TRBV4-3	TRBJ2-7	CASSQVLAGPYEQYF	TGCGCCAGCAGCCAAGTCCTAGCGGGCCCCTACGAGCAGTACTTC
.	.	TRBV5-1	TRBJ2-1	CASSSAGNLNEQFF	TGCGCCAGCAGCTCTGCAGGGAACCTCAATGAGCAGTTCTTC
.	TRBD2	TRBV12-5	TRBJ2-1	CASSVGGGIYNEQFF	TGTGCTAGTTCCGTGGGGGGGGGAATCTACAATGAGCAGTTCTTC
.	.	TRBV5-1	TRBJ1-1	CASSLQSLSGAFF	TGCGCCAGCAGCTTGCAATCATTGAGCGGCGCTTTCTTT
.	.	TRBV6-5	TRBJ2-3	CASSYQGRRDTQYF	TGTGCCAGCAGTTACCAGGGGCGTCGGGATACGCAGTATTTT
.	TRBD1	TRBV13	TRBJ2-1	CASSSDPTGGGVPNEQFF	TGTGCCAGCAGCTCGGACCCGACAGGGGGCGGGGTCCCCAATGAGCAGTTCTTC
.	TRBD1	TRBV14	TRBJ1-2	CASSPDRGGYTF	TGTGCCAGCAGCCCAGACAGGGGTGGCTACACCTTC
.	TRBD2	TRBV4-3	TRBJ2-1	CASSQDYRGLAGGHEQFF	TGCGCCAGCAGCCAAGATTATCGAGGGCTAGCGGGGGGCCATGAGCAGTTCTTC
.	.	TRBV14	TRBJ1-1	CASRDSLNTEAFF	TGTGCCAGCAGGGACAGTCTAAACACTGAAGCTTTCTTT
once	TRBD1	TRBV7-7	TRBJ2-7	CASSPRQGAYEQYF	TGTGCTAGCAGCCCTCGACAGGGGGCCTACGAGCAGTACTTC
.	TRBD1	TRBV5-4	TRBJ2-7	CASSPAGGRYEQYF	TGTGCCAGCAGCCCCGCAGGGGGCCGGTACGAGCAGTACTTC
.	.	TRBV27	TRBJ1-6	CASGRASSPLHF	TGTGCCAGCGGCAGGGCGAGTTCACCCCTCCACTTT
once	TRBD2	TRBV19	TRBJ2-1	CASSAWTSGGDEQFF	TGTGCCAGTAGTGCCTGGACTAGCGGGGGCGATGAGCAGTTCTTC
.	TRBD1	TRBV2	TRBJ2-1	CASQQGSSYNEQFF	TGTGCCAGCCAACAGGGGAGCTCCTACAATGAGCAGTTCTTC
once	.	TRBV28	TRBJ2-7	CASSLTQVAYEQYF	TGTGCCAGCAGTTTAACTCAGGTTGCCTACGAGCAGTACTTC
.	.	TRBV7-3	TRBJ1-1	CASSLRRGGQNTEAFF	TGTGCCAGCAGCTTAAGGCGGGGCGGACAGAACACTGAAGCTTTCTTT
.	.	TRBV7-9	TRBJ1-1	CASSSSGEAFF	TGTGCCAGCAGCTCCTCGGGTGAAGCTTTCTTT
.	TRBD2	TRBV5-1	TRBJ2-4	CASSLGTSGGAKVYKNIQYF	TGCGCCAGCAGCCTCGGGACTAGCGGGGGGGCTAAGGTTTACAAAAACATTCAGTACTTC
.	TRBD2	TRBV19	TRBJ2-6	CASSSISGVSGANVLTF	TGTGCCAGTAGTTCGATTAGCGGGGTATCTGGGGCCAACGTCCTGACTTTC
.	TRBD1	TRBV10-3	TRBJ2-7	CAIGQGVTYEQYF	TGTGCCATCGGACAGGGGGTTACCTACGAGCAGTACTTC
few	.	TRBV7-6	TRBJ1-4	CASSLSGVNEKLFF	TGTGCCAGCAGCTTAAGCGGGGTTAATGAAAAACTGTTTTTT